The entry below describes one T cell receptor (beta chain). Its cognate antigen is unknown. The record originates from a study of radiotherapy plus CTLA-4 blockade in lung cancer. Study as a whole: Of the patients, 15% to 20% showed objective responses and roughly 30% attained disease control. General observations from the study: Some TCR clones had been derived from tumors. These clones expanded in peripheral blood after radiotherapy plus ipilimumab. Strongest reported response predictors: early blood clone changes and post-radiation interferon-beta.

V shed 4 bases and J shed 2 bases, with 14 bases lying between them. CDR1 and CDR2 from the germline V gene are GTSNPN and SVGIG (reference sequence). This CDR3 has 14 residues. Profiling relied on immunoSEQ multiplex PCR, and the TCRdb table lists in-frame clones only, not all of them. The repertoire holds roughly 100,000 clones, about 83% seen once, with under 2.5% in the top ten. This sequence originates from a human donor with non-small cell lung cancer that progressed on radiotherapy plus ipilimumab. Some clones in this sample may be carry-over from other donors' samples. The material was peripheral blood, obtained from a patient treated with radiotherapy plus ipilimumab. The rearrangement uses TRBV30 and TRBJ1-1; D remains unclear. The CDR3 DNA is TGTGCCTGGACCCACGGGCCACCCAACACTGAAGCTTTCTTT. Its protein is CAWTHGPPNTEAFF.